This TCR beta chain was sequenced in a study of blood T cell repertoires in COVID-19. Study-level information: Donors in the United States, Italy and Spain gave samples during acute or convalescent COVID-19.

In the original processing: The assay estimated nucleated cells by amplifying reference gene primers. Profiling relied on immunoSEQ multiplex PCR, and the TCRdb table lists in-frame clones only, not all of them. That table supplies the V and J calls and clone size; D and trimming were determined from the DNA. The sample includes roughly 110,000 clones, roughly 86% of them seen just once. The CDR3 length is 13 residues. From germline, CDR1 is GTSNPN and CDR2 SVGIG (reference sequence). Trimming left V 2 bases short and J 3 bases short, with 10 bases between. The rearrangement links TRBV30 to TRBJ1-1; possibly TRBD1 for D (5 bases). The sequencing input was peripheral blood. The sequence came from a man in his forties with acute or convalescent COVID-19. The CDR3 protein is CAWSKGRDTEAFF. The CDR3 nucleotides are TGTGCCTGGAGTAAGGGGAGGGACACTGAAGCTTTCTTT.